The rows below give T cell receptor beta chains drawn from one sample of a study of radiotherapy plus CTLA-4 blockade in lung cancer. Produced via immunoSEQ multiplex PCR; TCRdb's table is partial and in-frame only. The table shows roughly 59,000 clones, with 72% occurring only once. The specimen comprised peripheral blood, sampled from a patient treated with radiotherapy plus ipilimumab. Receptors were obtained from a human donor with non-small cell lung cancer whose response to radiotherapy plus ipilimumab could not be evaluated. Each CDR3 is given with its conserved first and last residue. Fields, in order: clone size, CDR3 length, D gene, J gene, V gene, CDR3 DNA, CDR3 protein. The D gene is left open where the match is weak. The size of a clone is reported for some rows only, either as once, few or many, or as a class for expanded clones.

NA | 14 | TRBD1 | TRBJ2-7 | TRBV6-5 | TGTGCCAGCAGTTACGGGGACAGGGTGTACGAGCAGTACTTC | CASSYGDRVYEQYF
NA | 15 | NA | TRBJ2-1 | TRBV4-1 | TGCGCCAGCTTCCAGGGGGAGGTCCCCTACAATGAGCAGTTCTTC | CASFQGEVPYNEQFF
NA | 15 | NA | TRBJ1-2 | TRBV5-1 | TGCGCCAGCAGCTTGAGACAGTCCACGAACTATGGCTACACCTTC | CASSLRQSTNYGYTF
NA | 13 | TRBD2 | TRBJ2-7 | TRBV6-5 | TGTGCCAGCAGCCGCGGGGGGGCCGTCGAGCAGTACTTC | CASSRGGAVEQYF
NA | 15 | TRBD2 | TRBJ2-5 | TRBV7-2 | TGTGCCAGCAGCTTAGAAAGTAGCGGGGGAGAGACCCAGTACTTC | CASSLESSGGETQYF
NA | 14 | NA | TRBJ1-3 | TRBV19 | TGTGCCAGTAGGACTTCGGACTCTGGAAACACCATATATTTT | CASRTSDSGNTIYF
NA | 14 | NA | TRBJ2-5 | TRBV5-1 | TGCGCCAGCAGCTTCCGGGACTTCGAAGAGACCCAGTACTTC | CASSFRDFEETQYF
NA | 14 | NA | TRBJ2-5 | TRBV11-2 | TGTGCCAGCAGCCTTACAGGGTGGGGAGAGACCCAGTACTTC | CASSLTGWGETQYF
NA | 17 | NA | TRBJ2-3 | TRBV5-4 | TGTGCCAGCAGCTTGGGTCCGGCGGGGCCTCCGCCAGATACGCAGTATTTT | CASSLGPAGPPPDTQYF
NA | 15 | NA | TRBJ1-2 | TRBV19 | TGTGCCAGTAGCCCCAAGGAGGGGGGGGACTATGGCTACACCTTC | CASSPKEGGDYGYTF
NA | 17 | NA | TRBJ1-6 | TRBV7-2 | TGTGCCAGCAGCTTGACTCGGCTAACCGGAACCGGGTCACCCCTCCACTTT | CASSLTRLTGTGSPLHF
NA | 11 | NA | TRBJ1-2 | TRBV28 | TGTGCCAGCAGAACGACATATGGCTACACCTTC | CASRTTYGYTF
NA | 15 | TRBD2 | TRBJ2-7 | TRBV4-3 | TGCGCCAGCAGCCAAGATAGCGGGGTTACCTACGAGCAGTACTTC | CASSQDSGVTYEQYF
NA | 13 | TRBD1 | TRBJ2-5 | TRBV30 | TGTGCCTGGGGGACAGGGAGAATGGGGACCCAGTACTTC | CAWGTGRMGTQYF
NA | 12 | NA | TRBJ1-1 | TRBV29-1 | TGCAGCGTCTTCAAGCAGAACACTGAAGCTTTCTTT | CSVFKQNTEAFF
NA | 16 | NA | TRBJ2-5 | TRBV10-3 | TGTGCCATCAGTGAATGGGTTGAACTGAGGCGAGAGACCCAGTACTTC | CAISEWVELRRETQYF
NA | 12 | NA | TRBJ1-2 | TRBV7-2 | TGTGCCAGCAACATACAGGGCTATGGCTACACCTTC | CASNIQGYGYTF
NA | 16 | NA | TRBJ2-7 | TRBV4-1 | TGCGCCAGCAGCCAAGCTTCCGGGACTGCAACCTACGAGCAGTACTTC | CASSQASGTATYEQYF
NA | 18 | TRBD2 | TRBJ2-7 | TRBV11-3 | TGTGCCAGCAGCTTAACTGCTAGCGGCCCACTCCCCCCCTACGAGCAGTACTTC | CASSLTASGPLPPYEQYF
few | 15 | NA | TRBJ2-1 | TRBV6-5 | TGTGCCAGCAGTTACCGAGCGGATTCCTACAATGAGCAGTTCTTC | CASSYRADSYNEQFF
few | 17 | TRBD1 | TRBJ2-5 | TRBV7-2 | TGTGCCAGCAGCCCTATTATTGACAGGGTGGGCCAAGAGACCCAGTACTTC | CASSPIIDRVGQETQYF
few | 15 | TRBD1 | TRBJ2-7 | TRBV7-2 | TGTGCCAGCAGCTTTTCCGGGACAGGATCGCACGAGCAGTACTTC | CASSFSGTGSHEQYF